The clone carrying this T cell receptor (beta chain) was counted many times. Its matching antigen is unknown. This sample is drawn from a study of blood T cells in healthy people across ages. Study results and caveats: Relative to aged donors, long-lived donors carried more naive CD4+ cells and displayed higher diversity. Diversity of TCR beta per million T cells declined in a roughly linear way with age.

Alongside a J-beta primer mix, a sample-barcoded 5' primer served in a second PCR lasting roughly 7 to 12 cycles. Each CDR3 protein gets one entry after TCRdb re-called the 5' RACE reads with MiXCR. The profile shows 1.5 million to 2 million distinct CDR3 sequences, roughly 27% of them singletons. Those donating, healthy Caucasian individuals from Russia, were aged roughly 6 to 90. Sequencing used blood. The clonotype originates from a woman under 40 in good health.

CDR3 nucleotide sequence: TGTGCCTGCGCGAGGTTCCGTAATGAAAAACTGTTTTTT. Residues: CACARFRNEKLFF. The chain has TRBV12-3 or TRBV12-4 and TRBJ1-4; D is unclear. Trimming pared 11 bases from V and 4 bases from J, leaving 14 bases between. CDR3 length: 13 residues.